Given below is one T cell receptor beta chain in context. Per the original data handling: Amplification of reference gene primers was used by the study to estimate nucleated cell counts. Clones were sequenced by immunoSEQ multiplex PCR, and TCRdb holds only the in-frame ones, with some missing. From that table come the V and J calls and clone size; the DNA was used to work out D and trimming. The table has about 140,000 clones, 77% seen once. These data belong to a study of blood T cell repertoires in COVID-19. Across the study: Acute and convalescent COVID-19 samples came from the United States, Italy and Spain. T cells, B-cell-depleted T cells, or PBMCs provided the cDNA or gDNA that served as material.

The CDR3 has 17 residues. After removal of 1 base from V and 2 bases from J, the junction contained 7 bases not matched to a gene. Germline CDR1 LGHNT, CDR2 FRNRAP. The source material was peripheral blood. This chain links TRBV12-5 with TRBJ2-5, with TRBD2 identical over 10 bases. The receptor comes from a woman between 45 and 65 years old with active or convalescent COVID-19. The CDR3 nucleotides read TGTGCTAGTGGTTTGGGGCCCGGGACTAGCGAACAAGAGACCCAGTACTTC. Translating gives CASGLGPGTSEQETQYF.